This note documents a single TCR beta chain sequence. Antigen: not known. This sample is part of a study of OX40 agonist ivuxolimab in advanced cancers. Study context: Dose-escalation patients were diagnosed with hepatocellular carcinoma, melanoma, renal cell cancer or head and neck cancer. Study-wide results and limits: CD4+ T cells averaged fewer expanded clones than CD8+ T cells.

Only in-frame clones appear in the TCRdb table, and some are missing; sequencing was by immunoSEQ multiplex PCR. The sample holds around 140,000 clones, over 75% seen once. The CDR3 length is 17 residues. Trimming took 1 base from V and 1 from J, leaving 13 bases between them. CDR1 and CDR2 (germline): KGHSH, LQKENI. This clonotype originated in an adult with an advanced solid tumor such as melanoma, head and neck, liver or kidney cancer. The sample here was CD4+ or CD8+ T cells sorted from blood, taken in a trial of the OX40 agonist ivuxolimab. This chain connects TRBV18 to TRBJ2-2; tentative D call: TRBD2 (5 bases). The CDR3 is CASSPRLGDLNTGELFF. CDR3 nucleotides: TGTGCCAGCTCACCACGGTTGGGAGATTTGAACACCGGGGAGCTGTTTTTT.